The 23 T cell receptor beta chains in this list originate from one sample, sequenced in a study of blood T cells in healthy people across ages. With a J-beta primer mix and a sample-barcoded 5' primer, a second PCR ran roughly 6 to 11 cycles. TCRdb fed the 5' RACE reads into MiXCR, producing one record per CDR3 protein. The top ten clones hold under 4.5% of a sample with 780,000 or so distinct CDR3 sequences, roughly 25% of them seen once. Separately, the same data were catalogued under a study of T cells of mothers and their children.

Specimen: blood. These receptors all come from a boy aged 5-17 years in good health.

This chain connects TRBV11-2 to TRBJ2-7; D remains ambiguous. The CDR3 contains 15 residues. Per the germline V gene, CDR1 is SGHAT and CDR2 is FQNNGV. Trimming shortened V by 0 bases and J by 3 bases, and 12 bases separated the two germline ends. Here the CDR3 reads CASSLEAPQIYEQYF. CDR3 DNA: TGTGCCAGCAGCTTAGAGGCCCCGCAAATCTACGAGCAGTACTTC.

The V call is TRBV20-1, the J call TRBJ2-3, with 9 bases matching TRBD2. Unmatched junction bases numbered 4, after V lost 0 bases and J lost 0 bases. The CDR3 spans 16 residues. In germline, CDR1 is DFQATT, CDR2 SNEGSKA (reference sequence). The DNA of the CDR3 is TGCAGTGCTAGAGATGGGACTAGCTTTAGCACAGATACGCAGTATTTT. This codes for CSARDGTSFSTDTQYF.

The J gene is TRBJ2-5, the V gene TRBV19; the D is unclear. The last part of the DNA fits TRBJ2-1 better; the J call may be wrong. Germline V gives CDR1 LNHDA, CDR2 SQIVND (reference sequence). The CDR3 covers 11 residues. The CDR3 protein is CASGWGNEQFF. The CDR3 nucleotides read TGTGCCAGTGGGTGGGGCAATGAGCAGTTCTTC.

The chain couples TRBV9 to TRBJ2-2, with 9 bases identical to TRBD1. Germline lookup yields CDR1 SGDLS and CDR2 YYNGEE. Trimming at V came to 3 bases and at J to 9 bases, leaving 12 bases not matched to a gene. The CDR3 has 16 residues. The DNA of the CDR3 is TGTGCCAGCAGCGCAGGGACAGGGAAAGGTAACAGGGAGCTGTTTTTT. This encodes CASSAGTGKGNRELFF.

The gene calls are TRBV20-1 and TRBJ2-7; the match to TRBD2 covers 9 bases. With V trimmed by 1 base and J by 4 bases, 5 bases remained unmatched. The CDR3 contains 14 residues. CDR1 is DFQATT, CDR2 SNEGSKA, per germline (reference sequence). The CDR3 loop reads CSARGRLAAYEQYF. In DNA form, the CDR3 reads TGCAGTGCTAGAGGGAGACTAGCGGCATACGAGCAGTACTTC.

This clonotype has a handful of counts. The V gene is TRBV18, the J gene TRBJ1-2; D is unclear. Germline lookup yields CDR1 KGHSH and CDR2 LQKENI. The CDR3 loop spans 15 amino acids. V lost 3 bases and J 0 bases, leaving 11 bases between the germline ends. In DNA, the CDR3 is TGTGCCAGCTCACCTCTGGACGGAGCTAACTATGGCTACACCTTC. Residues: CASSPLDGANYGYTF.

This clonotype was detected a few times. In DNA, the CDR3 is TGTGCCAGCAGTTACGCCCCGGGCACCTACGAGCAGTACTTC. Residues: CASSYAPGTYEQYF. V is TRBV6-2 or TRBV6-3 and J is TRBJ2-7; D unresolved. CDR3 length: 14 residues. Germline V gene sequence: CDR1 MNHEY, CDR2 SVGEGT. V was clipped by 2 bases and J by 2 bases, with 10 bases between them.

The chain combines TRBV29-1 with TRBJ1-3; D is uncertain. Germline values: CDR1 SQVTM, CDR2 ANQGSEA. The CDR3 covers 12 residues. The V end was cut by 5 bases, the J end by 8 bases, with 13 bases between. CDR3 protein: CSVLGSSDTIYF. In DNA form, the CDR3 reads TGCAGCGTTCTGGGATCGAGTGACACCATATATTTT.

This clonotype appeared a few times. The CDR3 spells CASSFLKYEQYF. In DNA form, the CDR3 reads TGTGCCAGCAGCTTTCTGAAATACGAGCAGTACTTC. The rearrangement links TRBV7-2 to TRBJ2-7, with no clear D. V was shortened by 3 bases and J by 4 bases, with 7 bases between the two germline ends. The CDR3 is 12 amino acids. Looked up from germline, CDR1 is SGHTA and CDR2 is FQGNSA.

This chain uses TRBV10-3 with TRBJ2-5; D might be TRBD2 (5 bases). CDR1 ENHRY and CDR2 SYGVKD come from the germline V gene. V dropped 2 bases and J dropped 2 bases, with 12 bases sitting between them. The CDR3 sequence is 15 residues long. CDR3 in DNA: TGTGCCATCAGTGAGCCGGAGGTCCTTCAAGAGACCCAGTACTTC. This gives the protein CAISEPEVLQETQYF.

This clonotype was observed many times. This chain connects TRBV2 to TRBJ2-5; TRBD1 or TRBD2 may be the D gene (5 bases each). Looked up from germline, CDR1 is SNHLY and CDR2 is FYNNEI. V was clipped by 3 bases and J by 3 bases, with 11 bases between them. The CDR3 has 14 residues. The DNA for the CDR3 is TGTGCCAGCAGTGACCGGGACGGAGAAGAGACCCAGTACTTC. As protein: CASSDRDGEETQYF. The variable domain in full, completed from reference TRBV2 and TRBJ2-5, reads EPEVTQTPSHQVTQMGQEVILRCVPISNHLYFYWYRQILGQKVEFLVSFYNNEISEKSEIFDDQFSVERPDGSNFTLKIRSTKLEDSAMYFCASSDRDGEETQYFGPGTRLLVL.

This clonotype came up a few times. The V and J genes are TRBV24-1 and TRBJ1-1; D call uncertain. Trimming took 4 bases from V and 7 from J, leaving 12 bases between them. In germline, CDR1 is KGHDR, CDR2 SFDVKD. CDR3 size: 13 residues. The CDR3 sequence: CATSDPRSSEAFF. DNA of the CDR3: TGTGCCACCAGTGACCCCAGAAGCAGTGAAGCTTTCTTT.

The CDR3 is CASSFPWGFQPQETQYF. CDR3 sequence (DNA): TGTGCCAGCAGTTTCCCTTGGGGGTTCCAACCACAAGAGACCCAGTACTTC. The rearrangement links TRBV28 to TRBJ2-5; possibly TRBD1 or TRBD2 for D (5 bases each). Germline V gives CDR1 MDHEN, CDR2 SYDVKM. Trimming removed 3 bases at V and 2 bases at J, with 19 bases between. The CDR3 consists of 17 residues. Based on the CDR3 plus reference TRBV28 and TRBJ2-5, the full variable domain is DVKVTQSSRYLVKRTGEKVFLECVQDMDHENMFWYRQDPGLGLRLIYFSYDVKMKEKGDIPEGYSVSREKKERFSLILESASTNQTSMYLCASSFPWGFQPQETQYFGPGTRLLVL.

The CDR3 here is CASSQDRGADDEQYF. The CDR3 nucleotides are TGCGCCAGCAGCCAGGACAGGGGGGCGGACGACGAGCAGTACTTC. This rearrangement joins TRBV4-3 to TRBJ2-5; TRBD1 agrees at 10 bases. The tail of the sequence fits TRBJ2-7 better, so the J call may be wrong. Germline V CDR1 and CDR2: LGHNA, YSLEER. The length of the CDR3 is 15 residues.

V gene TRBV5-5 combines with J gene TRBJ2-7; D gene uncertain. Germline CDR1 SGHKS, CDR2 YYEKEE (reference sequence). The ends were cut back, 1 base at V and 2 bases at J, with 7 bases in the middle. The CDR3 extends over 13 amino acids. CDR3 sequence: CASSLFHTYEQYF. Written as DNA, the CDR3 is TGTGCCAGCAGCTTGTTCCATACCTACGAGCAGTACTTC.

This clonotype was seen a handful of times. J is TRBJ1-4 and V is TRBV6-6; D might be TRBD1 (5 bases). With 6 bases removed from V and 2 bases from J, the gap between germline ends came to 16 bases. CDR1 MNHNY and CDR2 SVGAGI come from the germline V gene (reference sequence). The CDR3 length is 16 residues. The CDR3 is CASRPQTRGTNEKLFF. CDR3 bases: TGTGCCAGCAGACCACAAACGAGGGGTACTAATGAAAAACTGTTTTTT.

With regard to this clonotype: The junction departs from the called germline gene at one end, perhaps through a read error. This chain links TRBV28 with TRBJ2-3; D not certain. The CDR3 contains 14 residues. CDR1 and CDR2 from the germline V gene are MDHEN and SYDVKM. This chain's CDR3 is CVSSLPISTDTQYF. Written as DNA, the CDR3 is TGTGTCAGCAGTTTACCAATTAGCACAGATACGCAGTATTTT.

A word on this clonotype: Without the conserved terminal phenylalanine or tryptophan, this CDR3 likely stems from a read error. J is TRBJ2-7 and V is TRBV11-1; D might be TRBD2 (5 bases). Looked up from germline, CDR1 is SGHAT and CDR2 is FQDESV (reference sequence). The CDR3 is 16 residues long. As DNA, the CDR3 is TGTGCTAGCAGCTTAGCGAAGATCGGCCCTGGGAAGGAGCAGTACCTC. This gives the protein CASSLAKIGPGKEQYL.

This clonotype was seen more than once but under ten times. The chain links TRBV4-1 to TRBJ1-2, with D hard to call. Deletions cut 0 bases from V and 5 bases from J, with 10 bases between. Germline values: CDR1 MGHRA, CDR2 YSYEKL. The CDR3 spans 14 residues. CDR3 in amino acids: CASSQETGPYGYTF. The DNA of the CDR3 is TGCGCCAGCAGCCAAGAGACGGGTCCTTATGGCTACACCTTC.

This clonotype was seen only a few times. The V and J genes are TRBV12-3 or TRBV12-4 and TRBJ2-5; D possibly corresponds to TRBD1 (6 bases). The DNA end lines up better with TRBJ2-1; the J call may be wrong. The CDR3 covers 12 residues. The CDR3 coding sequence is TGTGCCAGCACCGGAGACAGGAATGAGCAGTTCTTC. Its protein product is CASTGDRNEQFF.

The rearrangement joins TRBV7-8 to TRBJ2-1; the D gene is possibly TRBD1 (5 bases). With the DNA end fitting TRBJ2-7 better, the J assignment may be wrong. Germline CDR1 is SGHVS and CDR2 is FQNEAQ. The CDR3 runs 14 residues. CDR3 region: CASSLLGPRYEQYF. The DNA of the CDR3 is TGTGCCAGCAGCTTATTGGGGCCCCGCTACGAGCAGTACTTC.

The rearrangement joins TRBV4-2 to TRBJ2-7, with TRBD1 matching over 9 bases. The CDR3 loop spans 14 amino acids. Germline V CDR1 and CDR2: LGHNA, YNFKEQ. V dropped 4 bases and J dropped 12; count of bases not matched to a gene: 13. CDR3 DNA: TGTGCCAGCAGCCCGGACAGGGGTCCCTCGTCACCGTACTTC. Translated, it gives CASSPDRGPSSPYF.

V gene TRBV2 combines with J gene TRBJ2-7; no clear D gene. The CDR3 is made up of 16 amino acids. Deletions cut 6 bases from V and 4 bases from J, with 22 bases between. CDR1 and CDR2 (germline): SNHLY, FYNNEI. CDR3 in DNA: TGTGCCAGCAGATCTCGGCAGCCCACCCCGGATTACGAGCAGTACTTC. This translates into CASRSRQPTPDYEQYF. The whole variable domain, remainder taken from reference TRBV2 and TRBJ2-7, is EPEVTQTPSHQVTQMGQEVILRCVPISNHLYFYWYRQILGQKVEFLVSFYNNEISEKSEIFDDQFSVERPDGSNFTLKIRSTKLEDSAMYFCASRSRQPTPDYEQYFGPGTRLTVT.